This T cell receptor (beta chain) was captured by sequencing in a study of CD8 T cells in ankylosing spondylitis. Using quantitative 5'-RACE with molecular barcodes, the authors made TCR beta libraries. TCRdb itself ran the 5' RACE reads through MiXCR, one entry per CDR3 protein. The sample lists approximately 520,000 distinct CDR3 sequences, about 5% occurring once. Study-wide points: Certain motif variants had earlier been reported in reactive arthritis synovial fluid and blood. Disease-linked clones were found to be CD8+ and relatively rare in peripheral blood. Clones linked to disease were reported to show significant enrichment in matched ankylosing spondylitis synovial fluid. One TCR beta motif, made up of under ten highly homologous variants, appeared characteristic of ankylosing spondylitis blood.

Germline loops: CDR1 SQVTM, CDR2 ANQGSEA. Trimming removed 3 bases from V and 8 bases from J; junction bases left unmatched: 7. This CDR3 is 14 amino acids long. This clonotype has a count of ten or more. Its target is not known. Sequenced: blood, either unsorted or a sorted T cell fraction (not recorded which). The chain uses TRBV29-1 and TRBJ2-1; 10 nucleotides align to TRBD2. The clonotype was recovered from a male donor with ankylosing spondylitis. The CDR3 region has the DNA TGCAGCGTTGATCCTAGCGGGAGTAGCTATGAGCAGTTCTTC. Its protein is CSVDPSGSSYEQFF.